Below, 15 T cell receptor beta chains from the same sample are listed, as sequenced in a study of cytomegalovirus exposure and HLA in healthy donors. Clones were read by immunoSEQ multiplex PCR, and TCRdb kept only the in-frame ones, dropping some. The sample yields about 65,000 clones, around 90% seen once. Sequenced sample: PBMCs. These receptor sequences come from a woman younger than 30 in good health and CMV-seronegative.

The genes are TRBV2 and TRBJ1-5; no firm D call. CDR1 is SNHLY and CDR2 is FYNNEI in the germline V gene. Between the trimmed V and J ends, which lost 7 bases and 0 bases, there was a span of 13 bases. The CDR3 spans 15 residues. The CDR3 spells CASTTGRYSNQPQHF. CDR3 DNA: TGTGCCAGCACCACGGGAAGGTATAGCAATCAGCCCCAGCATTTT.

CDR3 nucleotides: TGCGCCAGCAGCCCGGCACAGGGAACCCTCCTGGATACGCAGTATTTT. Translated: CASSPAQGTLLDTQYF. This sequence joins TRBV4-1 and TRBJ2-3; a weak D match, TRBD1 (6 bases). The CDR3 extends over 16 amino acids. Per germline, CDR1 MGHRA and CDR2 YSYEKL. Between the trimmed V and J ends, which lost 4 bases and 6 bases, there was a span of 20 bases.

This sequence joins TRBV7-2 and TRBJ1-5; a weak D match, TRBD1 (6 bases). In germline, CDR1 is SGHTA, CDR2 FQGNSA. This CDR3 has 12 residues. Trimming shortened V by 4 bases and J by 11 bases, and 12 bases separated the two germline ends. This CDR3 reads CASSSNTGSQHF. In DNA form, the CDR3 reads TGTGCCAGCAGCTCTAATACAGGGTCCCAGCATTTT. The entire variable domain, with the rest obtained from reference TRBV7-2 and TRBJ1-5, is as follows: GAGVSQSPSNKVTEKGKDVELRCDPISGHTALYWYRQSLGQGLEFLIYFQGNSAPDKSGLPSDRFSAERTGGSVSTLTIQRTQQEDSAVYLCASSSNTGSQHFGDGTRLSIL.

This CDR3 is CASSLTSGANTGELFF. The CDR3 coding sequence is TGTGCCAGCAGCCTTACTAGCGGCGCGAACACCGGGGAGCTGTTTTTT. The V call is TRBV5-5, the J call TRBJ2-2; 8 bases are a match to TRBD2. Trimming at V came to 4 bases and at J to 0 bases, leaving 5 bases not matched to a gene. This CDR3 comprises 16 residues. The germline V gene has CDR1 SGHKS and CDR2 YYEKEE (reference sequence).

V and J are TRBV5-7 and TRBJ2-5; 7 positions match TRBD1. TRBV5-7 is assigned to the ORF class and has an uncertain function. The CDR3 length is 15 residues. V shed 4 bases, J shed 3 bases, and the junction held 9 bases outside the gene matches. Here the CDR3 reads CASSPVGGAEETQYF. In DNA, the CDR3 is TGTGCCAGCAGCCCCGTAGGGGGCGCAGAAGAGACCCAGTACTTC.

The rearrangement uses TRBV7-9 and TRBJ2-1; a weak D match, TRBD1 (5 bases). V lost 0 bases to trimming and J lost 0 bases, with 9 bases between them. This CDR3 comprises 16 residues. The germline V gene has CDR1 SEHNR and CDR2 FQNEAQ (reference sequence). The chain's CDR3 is CASSLADTSSYNEQFF. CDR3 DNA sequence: TGTGCCAGCAGCTTAGCGGACACCAGCTCCTACAATGAGCAGTTCTTC.

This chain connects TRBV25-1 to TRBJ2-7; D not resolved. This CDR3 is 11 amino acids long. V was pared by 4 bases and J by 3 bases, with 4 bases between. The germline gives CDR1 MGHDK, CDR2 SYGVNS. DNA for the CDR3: TGTGCCAGCAGTGGTATCTACGAGCAGTACTTC. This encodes CASSGIYEQYF.

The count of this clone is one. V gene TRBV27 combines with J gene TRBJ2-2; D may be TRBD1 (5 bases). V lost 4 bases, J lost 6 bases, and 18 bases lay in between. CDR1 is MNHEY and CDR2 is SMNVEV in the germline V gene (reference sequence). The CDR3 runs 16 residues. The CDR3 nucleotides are TGTGCCAGCAGTTCCCCCCCAGGGCTTATCGCCGGGGAGCTGTTTTTT. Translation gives CASSSPPGLIAGELFF.

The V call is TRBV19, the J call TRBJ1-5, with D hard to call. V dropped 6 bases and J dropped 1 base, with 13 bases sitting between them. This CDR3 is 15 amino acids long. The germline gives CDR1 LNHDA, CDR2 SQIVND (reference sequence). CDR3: CASRQLLGSNQPQHF. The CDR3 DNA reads TGTGCCAGTAGGCAGCTTTTGGGCAGCAATCAGCCCCAGCATTTT.

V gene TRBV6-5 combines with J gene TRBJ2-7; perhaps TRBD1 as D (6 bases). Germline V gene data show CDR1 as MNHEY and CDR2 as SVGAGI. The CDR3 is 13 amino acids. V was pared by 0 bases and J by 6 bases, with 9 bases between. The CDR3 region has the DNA TGTGCCAGCAGTTACTCGGGGACAAGCGAGCAGTACTTC. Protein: CASSYSGTSEQYF.

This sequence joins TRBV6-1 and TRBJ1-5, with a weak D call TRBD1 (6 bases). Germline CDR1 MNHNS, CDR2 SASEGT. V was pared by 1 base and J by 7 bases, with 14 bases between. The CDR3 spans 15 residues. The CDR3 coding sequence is TGTGCCAGCAGTGAAGTTCTGGGGGCAGGGCAGCCCCAGCATTTT. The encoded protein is CASSEVLGAGQPQHF.

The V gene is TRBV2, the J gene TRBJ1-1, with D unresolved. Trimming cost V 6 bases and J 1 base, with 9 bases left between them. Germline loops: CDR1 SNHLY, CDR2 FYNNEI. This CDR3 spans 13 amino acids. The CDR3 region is CASRADANTEAFF. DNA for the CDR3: TGTGCCAGCAGGGCAGATGCGAACACTGAAGCTTTCTTT.

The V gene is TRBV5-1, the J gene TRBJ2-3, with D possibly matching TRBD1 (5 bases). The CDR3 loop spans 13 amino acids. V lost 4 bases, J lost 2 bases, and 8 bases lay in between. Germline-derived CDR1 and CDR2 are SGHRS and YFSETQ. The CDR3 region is CASSATATDTQYF. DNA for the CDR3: TGCGCCAGCAGCGCGACAGCCACAGATACGCAGTATTTT.

The CDR3 loop reads CASSLEYRDTEAFF. For the CDR3, the DNA is TGCGCCAGCAGCTTGGAGTACAGGGACACTGAAGCTTTCTTT. This chain joins TRBV5-1 and TRBJ1-1; D possibly corresponds to TRBD1 (6 bases). V was clipped by 0 bases and J by 3 bases, with 9 bases between them. This CDR3 is built from 14 residues. Germline lookup yields CDR1 SGHRS and CDR2 YFSETQ.

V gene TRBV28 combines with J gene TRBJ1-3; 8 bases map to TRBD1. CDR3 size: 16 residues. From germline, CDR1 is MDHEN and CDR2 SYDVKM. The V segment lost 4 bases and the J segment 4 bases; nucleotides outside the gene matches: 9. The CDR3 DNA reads TGTGCCAGCAGTTACCCGGCAGGGGGCTCAGGAAACACCATATATTTT. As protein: CASSYPAGGSGNTIYF.